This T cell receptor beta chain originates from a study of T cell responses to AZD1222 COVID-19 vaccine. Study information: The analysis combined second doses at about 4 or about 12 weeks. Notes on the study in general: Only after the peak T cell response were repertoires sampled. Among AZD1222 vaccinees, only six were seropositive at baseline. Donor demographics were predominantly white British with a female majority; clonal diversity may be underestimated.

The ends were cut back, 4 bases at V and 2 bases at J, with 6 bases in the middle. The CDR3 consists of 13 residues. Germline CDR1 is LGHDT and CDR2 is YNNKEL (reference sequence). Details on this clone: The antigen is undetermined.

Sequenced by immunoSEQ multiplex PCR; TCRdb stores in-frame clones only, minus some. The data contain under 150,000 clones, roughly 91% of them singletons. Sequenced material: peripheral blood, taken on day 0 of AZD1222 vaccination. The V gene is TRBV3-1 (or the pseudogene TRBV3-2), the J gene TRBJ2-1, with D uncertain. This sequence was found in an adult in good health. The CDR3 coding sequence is TGTGCCAGCAGCCTCGGGCCCTACAATGAGCAGTTCTTC. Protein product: CASSLGPYNEQFF.